This T cell receptor (beta chain) comes out of a study of T cell responses to AZD1222 COVID-19 vaccine. General study results and limits: The repertoires were collected only after the peak T cell response. Baseline serology detected seropositivity in only six AZD1222 recipients. Among vaccine-associated CD4 TCRs, coverage spanned spike, with dominance at 160-218 and 743-854.

Clones were sequenced by immunoSEQ multiplex PCR, and TCRdb holds only the in-frame ones, with some missing. This sample has approximately 210,000 clones; approximately 94% occur once, and the top ten carry around 1.7%. As concerns this clone: The antigen is not known.

Germline-derived CDR1 and CDR2 are MNHEY and SVGAGI. Trimming left V 4 bases short and J 2 bases short, with 9 bases between. This CDR3 comprises 13 residues. This chain connects TRBV6-5 to TRBJ2-7; D not certain. The sequencing used peripheral blood, collected 28 days after the second dose of the MenACWY control vaccine. This sequence originates from an adult who received the MenACWY meningococcal vaccine as a control. CDR3 region: CASSSYSPYEQYF. The CDR3 DNA reads as TGTGCCAGCAGTTCCTACAGCCCCTACGAGCAGTACTTC.